These 24 T cell receptor beta chains came from one sample sequenced in a study of yellow fever vaccine responses in identical twins. TCRdb re-called the RT-PCR reads with MiXCR, one entry per CDR3 protein. Found here are under 7,500 distinct CDR3 sequences, 84% of them singletons; the top ten hold around 3.4%. The specimen comprised T cells from blood (PBMCs), unsorted or a sorted subset (not recorded which), sampled before or after yellow fever vaccination (not recorded which). These receptors originate from a woman under 30 who received the yellow fever vaccine.

The chain carries TRBV28 and TRBJ2-5; D gene uncertain. The CDR3 contains 14 residues. CDR1 and CDR2 from the germline V gene are MDHEN and SYDVKM. Trimming shortened V by 2 bases and J by 7 bases, and 14 bases separated the two germline ends. CDR3 in DNA: TGTGCCAGCAGTTTAGGGGTTATTTCAGGGACCCAGTACTTC. The encoded protein is CASSLGVISGTQYF.

This CDR3 is CASGPRWGVTGELFF. The CDR3 region has the DNA TGTGCCAGTGGTCCTCGGTGGGGGGTTACCGGGGAGCTGTTTTTT. The J gene is TRBJ2-2, the V gene TRBV11-2; D may be TRBD2 (6 bases). This CDR3 region has 15 residues. The ends were cut back, 9 bases at V and 5 bases at J, with 19 bases in the middle. Germline V gives CDR1 SGHAT, CDR2 FQNNGV. Full variable domain (outside the CDR3, taken from reference TRBV11-2 and TRBJ2-2): EAGVAQSPRYKIIEKRQSVAFWCNPISGHATLYWYQQILGQGPKLLIQFQNNGVVDDSQLPKDRFSAERLKGVDSTLKIQPAKLEDSAVYLCASGPRWGVTGELFFGEGSRLTVL.

The chain couples TRBV12-1 to TRBJ1-5; the table assigns TRBD1, which was not confirmed against the DNA. TRBV12-1 represents a pseudogene. The CDR3 loop spans 17 amino acids. The CDR3 reads CASSFAQGVYSNQPQHF. DNA of the CDR3: TGTGCCAGCAGCTTTGCACAGGGGGTATATAGCAATCAGCCCCAGCATTTT.

This chain connects TRBV4-1 to TRBJ2-3; 13 bases map to TRBD2. In germline, CDR1 is MGHRA, CDR2 YSYEKL. This CDR3 region has 19 residues. The trim removed 0 bases at V and 0 bases at J, leaving 6 bases unmatched. The CDR3 loop reads CASSQDRTSGRPSTDTQYF. CDR3 in DNA: TGCGCCAGCAGCCAAGACAGGACTAGCGGGAGACCTAGCACAGATACGCAGTATTTT.

The chain combines TRBV28 with TRBJ2-3, with 10 bases matching TRBD1. The CDR3 totals 14 residues. CDR1 is MDHEN and CDR2 is SYDVKM in the germline V gene. V lost 2 bases to trimming and J lost 6 bases; unmatched junction nucleotides: 2. The CDR3 is CASSLGTGEDTQYF. The CDR3, as DNA: TGTGCCAGCAGTTTAGGGACAGGGGAGGATACGCAGTATTTT.

This chain uses TRBV14 with TRBJ2-5, with TRBD1 identical over 11 bases. V was pared by 3 bases and J by 5 bases, with 8 bases of the junction left unmatched. The CDR3 loop spans 16 amino acids. Germline CDR1 SGHDN, CDR2 FVKESK. This CDR3 is CASSQSRTGGGETQYF. The DNA for the CDR3 is TGTGCCAGCAGCCAGAGCAGGACAGGGGGCGGTGAGACCCAGTACTTC.

The V and J genes are TRBV19 and TRBJ2-1; 9 bases map to TRBD1. Germline trimming cut 11 bases from V and 0 bases from J; bases unmatched to any gene: 8. Germline V CDR1 and CDR2: LNHDA, SQIVND (reference sequence). This CDR3 spans 15 amino acids. The CDR3 here is CAGTETGGSYNEQFF. The CDR3, as DNA: TGTGCCGGTACCGAGACAGGGGGCTCCTACAATGAGCAGTTCTTC.

This sequence joins TRBV28 and TRBJ2-5; tentatively, D is TRBD1 (6 bases). Germline V gives CDR1 MDHEN, CDR2 SYDVKM. The CDR3 has 18 amino acids. Trimming took off 8 bases at V and 3 bases at J, with 28 bases between the two ends. The CDR3: CASSLPKEGRGVEETQYF. CDR3 bases: TGTGCCAGCTCCCTGCCGAAGGAAGGCAGGGGAGTGGAAGAGACCCAGTACTTC.

The V and J genes are TRBV11-1 and TRBJ2-1, with D perhaps matching TRBD1 or TRBD2 (6 bases each). Germline loops: CDR1 SGHAT, CDR2 FQDESV (reference sequence). Trimming shortened V by 5 bases and J by 9 bases, and 20 bases separated the two germline ends. CDR3 length: 15 residues. The CDR3 region has the DNA TGTGCCAGCAGCGATACGGGACTCAAAGGGGGTGAGCAGTTCTTC. Protein product: CASSDTGLKGGEQFF.

This clonotype was recorded once. V usage is TRBV28 and J usage is TRBJ2-3; D possibly matches TRBD1 or TRBD2 (5 bases each). V was clipped by 7 bases and J by 1 base, with 18 bases between them. CDR1 is MDHEN and CDR2 is SYDVKM in the germline V gene. The CDR3 is 16 residues long. In DNA, the CDR3 is TGTGCCAGCATCGAATTCAGGGAGAATCGCACAGATACGCAGTATTTT. Translating it yields CASIEFRENRTDTQYF. The full variable domain, completed using reference TRBV28 and TRBJ2-3, is DVKVTQSSRYLVKRTGEKVFLECVQDMDHENMFWYRQDPGLGLRLIYFSYDVKMKEKGDIPEGYSVSREKKERFSLILESASTNQTSMYLCASIEFRENRTDTQYFGPGTRLTVL.

Worth noting for this clonotype: One junction end does not reproduce the germline sequence, and a read error may be involved. V usage is TRBV29-1 and J usage is TRBJ2-5; D gene unclear. Germline V gives CDR1 SQVTM, CDR2 ANQGSEA. The CDR3 loop spans 13 amino acids. This CDR3 reads CSVQDWAGRTQYF. CDR3 bases: TGCAGCGTTCAAGACTGGGCCGGCAGGACCCAGTACTTC.

The V and J genes are TRBV7-9 and TRBJ2-7; tentative D call: TRBD2 (6 bases). The V gene lost 6 bases and the J gene lost 3 bases, with 12 bases spanning the gap. The CDR3 totals 13 residues. The germline CDR1 and CDR2 sequences are SEHNR and FQNEAQ (reference sequence). The CDR3 loop reads CASSSGGNYEQYF. The CDR3 region has the DNA TGTGCCAGCAGTTCCGGCGGGAACTACGAGCAGTACTTC.

The rearrangement links TRBV10-3 to TRBJ2-5, with 8 bases matching TRBD2. The CDR3 totals 15 residues. J gave up 5 bases and V 2 bases, and 7 bases lay outside the gene matches. Per germline, CDR1 ENHRY and CDR2 SYGVKD. The CDR3 DNA reads TGTGCCATCAGTGAGGTCCGGGGGGGCCAGGAGACCCAGTACTTC. The encoded protein is CAISEVRGGQETQYF.

V is TRBV28 and J is TRBJ2-3; possibly TRBD1 for D (5 bases). CDR3 length: 13 residues. Per germline, CDR1 MDHEN and CDR2 SYDVKM. V was trimmed by 5 bases and J by 1 base, leaving 7 bases between them. The CDR3 DNA follows: TGTGCCAGCAGTACGACAGGCACAGATACGCAGTATTTT. Encoded protein: CASSTTGTDTQYF. Full variable domain (rest looked up from reference TRBV28 and TRBJ2-3): DVKVTQSSRYLVKRTGEKVFLECVQDMDHENMFWYRQDPGLGLRLIYFSYDVKMKEKGDIPEGYSVSREKKERFSLILESASTNQTSMYLCASSTTGTDTQYFGPGTRLTVL.

The V call is TRBV18, the J call TRBJ2-7; the D is unclear. The V end was cut by 3 bases, the J end by 2 bases, with 11 bases between. Per the germline V gene, CDR1 is KGHSH and CDR2 is LQKENI. The CDR3 covers 14 residues. CDR3 in amino acids: CASSPFDTTYEQYF. DNA of the CDR3: TGTGCCAGCTCACCCTTCGACACTACCTACGAGCAGTACTTC.

The chain links TRBV4-1 to TRBJ2-2, with 12 bases identical to TRBD2. Germline assignment: CDR1 MGHRA and CDR2 YSYEKL. This CDR3 region has 19 residues. Trimming removed 2 bases from V and 4 bases from J; junction bases left unmatched: 11. The CDR3, as DNA: TGCGCCAGCAGCCAACAACCATCTAGCGGGGGGGTAGTCACCGGGGAGCTGTTTTTT. Translated, it gives CASSQQPSSGGVVTGELFF.

The CDR3 loop is CASSFNQGAYEQFF. CDR3 bases: TGTGCCAGCAGTTTTAATCAGGGGGCTTATGAGCAGTTCTTC. The gene calls are TRBV12-3 or TRBV12-4 and TRBJ2-1, with TRBD1 matching 8 bases. V was pared by 3 bases and J by 8 bases, with 6 bases of the junction left unmatched. This CDR3 has 14 amino acids.

The chain is built from TRBV4-1 and TRBJ2-7; 8 positions agree with TRBD2. V trimming: 6 bases; J trimming: 7 bases; junction bases outside the gene matches: 8. The CDR3 runs 13 residues. Looked up from germline, CDR1 is MGHRA and CDR2 is YSYEKL. This CDR3 reads CASSPGLAGEQYF. In DNA, the CDR3 is TGCGCCAGCAGTCCCGGACTAGCTGGTGAGCAGTACTTC.

The V and J genes are TRBV6-1 and TRBJ1-5; D ambiguous. Germline V gene sequence: CDR1 MNHNS, CDR2 SASEGT. V was pared by 7 bases and J by 0 bases, with 10 bases between. This CDR3 region has 14 residues. The CDR3 is CASKWSNSNQPQHF. In DNA form, the CDR3 reads TGTGCCAGCAAATGGAGTAATAGCAATCAGCCCCAGCATTTT.

The rearrangement joins TRBV28 to TRBJ1-1, with D possibly TRBD1 on 6 matching bases. Per the germline V gene, CDR1 is MDHEN and CDR2 is SYDVKM. V dropped 3 bases and J dropped 8 bases, with 16 bases sitting between them. The CDR3 runs 14 residues. For the CDR3, the DNA is TGTGCCAGCAGTTTTGCTGGGACAAGTTCGGAAGCTTTCTTT. This translates into CASSFAGTSSEAFF. Together with reference TRBV28 and TRBJ1-1, the CDR3 gives the full variable domain: DVKVTQSSRYLVKRTGEKVFLECVQDMDHENMFWYRQDPGLGLRLIYFSYDVKMKEKGDIPEGYSVSREKKERFSLILESASTNQTSMYLCASSFAGTSSEAFFGQGTRLTVV.

The rearrangement uses TRBV25-1 and TRBJ2-1; either TRBD1 or TRBD2 may fit D (5 bases each). Germline loops: CDR1 MGHDK, CDR2 SYGVNS. V was trimmed by 5 bases and J by 8 bases, leaving 19 bases between them. The CDR3 consists of 15 residues. CDR3 sequence: CASSPREGRSDEQFF. CDR3 DNA: TGTGCCAGCAGTCCGCGCGAGGGGCGGAGCGATGAGCAGTTCTTC.

This sequence joins TRBV7-3 and TRBJ1-1; tentatively, D is TRBD1 (5 bases). Between the trimmed V and J ends, which lost 1 base and 1 base, there was a span of 19 bases. Germline CDR1 SGHTA, CDR2 FQGTGA. The CDR3 consists of 18 residues. CDR3 DNA: TGTGCCAGCAGCTTAATTCCAGGGCCGTCGAGGGGGAACACTGAAGCTTTCTTT. It specifies CASSLIPGPSRGNTEAFF.

This clonotype is a singleton in its sample. This chain joins TRBV25-1 and TRBJ2-7; maybe TRBD1 (5 bases). Trimming cost V 5 bases and J 4 bases, with 21 bases left between them. CDR3 size: 16 residues. Per germline, CDR1 MGHDK and CDR2 SYGVNS. This CDR3 reads CASSNLPDTARYEQYF. CDR3 nucleotides: TGTGCCAGCAGTAACCTCCCGGACACGGCGAGGTACGAGCAGTACTTC.

J is TRBJ2-7 and V is TRBV7-8; D is undetermined. This CDR3 spans 14 amino acids. V lost 1 base and J 2 bases, leaving 9 bases between the germline ends. CDR1 SGHVS and CDR2 FQNEAQ come from the germline V gene. CDR3 coding DNA: TGTGCCAGCAGCTTAGGTGGTTATACCTACGAGCAGTACTTC. Protein: CASSLGGYTYEQYF.